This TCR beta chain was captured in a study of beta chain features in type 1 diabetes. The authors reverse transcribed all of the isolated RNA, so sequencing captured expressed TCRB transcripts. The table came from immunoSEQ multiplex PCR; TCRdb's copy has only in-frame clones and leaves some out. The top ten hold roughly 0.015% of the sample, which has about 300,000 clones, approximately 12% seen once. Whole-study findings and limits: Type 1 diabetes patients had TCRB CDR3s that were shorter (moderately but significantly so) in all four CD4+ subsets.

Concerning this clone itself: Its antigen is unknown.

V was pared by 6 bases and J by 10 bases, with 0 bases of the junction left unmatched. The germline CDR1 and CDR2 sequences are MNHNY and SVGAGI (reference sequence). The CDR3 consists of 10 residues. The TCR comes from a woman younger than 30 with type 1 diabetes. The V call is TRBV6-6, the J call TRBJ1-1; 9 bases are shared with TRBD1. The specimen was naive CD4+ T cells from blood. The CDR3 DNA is TGTGCCAGCAGGGACAGGGGAGCTTTCTTT. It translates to CASRDRGAFF.